This T cell receptor (beta chain) was observed in a study of OX40 agonist ivuxolimab in advanced cancers. Study-level information: The study gave patients intravenous ivuxolimab at 0.01 to 10 mg/kg every 2 weeks. Of the participants, approximately 44% had some prior anti-PD-1, anti-PD-L1 or anti-CTLA-4 therapy, which was allowed.

Clones were read by immunoSEQ multiplex PCR, and TCRdb kept only the in-frame ones, dropping some. The data hold 15,000 to 20,000 clones, with roughly four fifths observed a single time. Study-wide results and caveats: The authors also found low normalized T-cell clonal expansion in some nonresponders.

Remarks on this clone: Its specificity is not known.

With V trimmed by 4 bases and J by 1 base, 5 bases remained unmatched. This CDR3 region has 16 residues. CDR1 and CDR2 from the germline V gene are SGHRS and YFSETQ. Specimen: CD4+ or CD8+ T cells sorted from blood, collected in a trial of the OX40 agonist ivuxolimab. This clonotype was obtained from an adult with an advanced solid tumor such as melanoma, head and neck, liver or kidney cancer. The chain links TRBV5-1 to TRBJ2-5; 12 bases are a match to TRBD2. This chain's CDR3 is CASSLLAGGSQETQYF. CDR3 nucleotide sequence: TGCGCCAGCAGCCTACTAGCGGGAGGTTCCCAAGAGACCCAGTACTTC. Combining the CDR3 with reference TRBV5-1 and TRBJ2-5 gives the whole variable domain KAGVTQTPRYLIKTRGQQVTLSCSPISGHRSVSWYQQTPGQGLQFLFEYFSETQRNKGNFPGRFSGRQFSNSRSEMNVSTLELGDSALYLCASSLLAGGSQETQYFGPGTRLLVL.